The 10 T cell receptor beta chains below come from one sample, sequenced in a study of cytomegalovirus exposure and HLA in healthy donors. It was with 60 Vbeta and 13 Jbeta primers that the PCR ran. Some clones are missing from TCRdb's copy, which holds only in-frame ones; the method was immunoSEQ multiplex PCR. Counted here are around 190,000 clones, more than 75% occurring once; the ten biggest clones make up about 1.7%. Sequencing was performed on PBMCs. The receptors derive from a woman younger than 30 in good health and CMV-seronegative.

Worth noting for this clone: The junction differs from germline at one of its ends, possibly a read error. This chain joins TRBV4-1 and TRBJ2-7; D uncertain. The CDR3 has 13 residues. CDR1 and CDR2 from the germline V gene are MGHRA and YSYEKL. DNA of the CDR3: TGCGCCAGCAGCCAAGATCGCGAAAAGCGCCTCGACTTC. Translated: CASSQDREKRLDF.

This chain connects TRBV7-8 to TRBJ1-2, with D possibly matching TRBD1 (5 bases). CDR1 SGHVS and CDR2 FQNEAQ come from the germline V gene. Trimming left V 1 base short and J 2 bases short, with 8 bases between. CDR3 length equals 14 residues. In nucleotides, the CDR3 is TGTGCCAGCAGCTTAGTGACAGAGAACTATGGCTACACCTTC. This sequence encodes CASSLVTENYGYTF.

The CDR3 here is CSVEAQEGGELFF. CDR3 in DNA: TGCAGCGTTGAAGCACAGGAAGGCGGGGAGCTGTTTTTT. The gene calls are TRBV29-1 and TRBJ2-2; tentatively, D is TRBD1 (5 bases). Germline V CDR1 and CDR2: SQVTM, ANQGSEA. Trimming shortened V by 1 base and J by 7 bases, and 10 bases separated the two germline ends. CDR3 size: 13 residues.

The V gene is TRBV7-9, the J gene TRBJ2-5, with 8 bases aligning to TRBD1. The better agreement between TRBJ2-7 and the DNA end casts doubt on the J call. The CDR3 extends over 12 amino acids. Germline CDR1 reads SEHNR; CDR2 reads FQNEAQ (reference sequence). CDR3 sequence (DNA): TGTGCCAGCAGCATGACAGGGGCCGAGCAGTACTTC. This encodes CASSMTGAEQYF.

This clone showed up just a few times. The CDR3 nucleotides read TGTGCCAGCAGTTTTCTCAGCTCTGGAAACACCATATATTTT. Residues: CASSFLSSGNTIYF. The chain links TRBV28 to TRBJ1-3; D gene ambiguous. CDR1 is MDHEN and CDR2 is SYDVKM in the germline V gene. There are 14 residues in the CDR3. Trimming cost V 3 bases and J 0 bases, with 6 bases left between them.

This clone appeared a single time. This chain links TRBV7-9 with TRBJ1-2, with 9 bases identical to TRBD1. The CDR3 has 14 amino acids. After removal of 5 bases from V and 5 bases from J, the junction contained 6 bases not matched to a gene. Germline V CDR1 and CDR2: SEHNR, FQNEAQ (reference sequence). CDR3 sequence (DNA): TGTGCCAGCAGCCGACAGGGGGGACGGTATGGCTACACCTTC. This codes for CASSRQGGRYGYTF.

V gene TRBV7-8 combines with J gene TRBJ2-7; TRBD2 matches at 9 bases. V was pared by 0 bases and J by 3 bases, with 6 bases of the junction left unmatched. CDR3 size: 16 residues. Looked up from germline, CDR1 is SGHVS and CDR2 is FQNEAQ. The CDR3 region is CASSLAHGSGSYEQYF. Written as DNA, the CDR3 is TGTGCCAGCAGCTTAGCACATGGTAGCGGGAGCTACGAGCAGTACTTC.

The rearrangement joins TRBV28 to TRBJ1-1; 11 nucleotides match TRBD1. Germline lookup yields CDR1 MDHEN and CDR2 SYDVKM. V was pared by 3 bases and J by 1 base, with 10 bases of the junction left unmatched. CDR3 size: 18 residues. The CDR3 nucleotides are TGTGCCAGCAGTTTTCCGGGCTGGACAGGGGGCAGGAACACTGAAGCTTTCTTT. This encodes CASSFPGWTGGRNTEAFF. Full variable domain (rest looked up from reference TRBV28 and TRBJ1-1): DVKVTQSSRYLVKRTGEKVFLECVQDMDHENMFWYRQDPGLGLRLIYFSYDVKMKEKGDIPEGYSVSREKKERFSLILESASTNQTSMYLCASSFPGWTGGRNTEAFFGQGTRLTVV.

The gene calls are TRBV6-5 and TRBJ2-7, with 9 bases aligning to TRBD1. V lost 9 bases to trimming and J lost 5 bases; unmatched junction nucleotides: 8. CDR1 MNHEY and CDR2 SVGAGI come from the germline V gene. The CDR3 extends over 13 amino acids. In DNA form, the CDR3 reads TGTGCCAGTTACTTGGACAGGGGCAACGAGCAGTACTTC. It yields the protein CASYLDRGNEQYF.

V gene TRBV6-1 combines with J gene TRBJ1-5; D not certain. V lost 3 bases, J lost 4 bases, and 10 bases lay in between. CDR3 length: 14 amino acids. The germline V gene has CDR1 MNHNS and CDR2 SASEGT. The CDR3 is CASSDASINQPQHF. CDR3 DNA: TGTGCCAGCAGTGACGCAAGCATAAATCAGCCCCAGCATTTT.